The 30 T cell receptor beta chains listed next were all sequenced from one sample in a study of Ad26.COV2.S vaccination and SARS-CoV-2 variants. Treatment denoted: around 19 received Ad26.COV2.S at low or high dose, single or two shots; roughly five received placebo; per-sample allocation not given. Day 63 after the first vaccine or placebo injection was the time point for sampling. The repertoire was sequenced with immunoSEQ multiplex PCR; TCRdb's copy has only in-frame clones and lacks some. Of approximately 300,000 clones in the sample, roughly 86% were seen once. The sequencing here drew on peripheral blood, taken in a trial of Ad26.COV2.S vaccine versus placebo. The receptors stem from a person between 18 and 65 years old who received the Ad26.COV2.S COVID-19 vaccine or a placebo.

This chain connects TRBV5-6 to TRBJ2-1, with D perhaps matching TRBD1 (6 bases). The germline V gene has CDR1 SGHDT and CDR2 YYEEEE. V was pared by 0 bases and J by 7 bases, with 8 bases between. This CDR3 spans 13 amino acids. CDR3 in amino acids: CASSLERGNEQFF. The CDR3 bases are TGTGCCAGCAGCTTGGAAAGGGGGAATGAGCAGTTCTTC.

CDR3: CASTGVGNTGELFF. As DNA, the CDR3 is TGTGCCAGCACAGGGGTCGGTAACACCGGGGAGCTGTTTTTT. The chain couples TRBV6-5 to TRBJ2-2, with D possibly matching TRBD1 (6 bases). The CDR3 is 14 amino acids. From germline, CDR1 is MNHEY and CDR2 SVGAGI. V dropped 7 bases and J dropped 2 bases, with 11 bases sitting between them.

The chain uses TRBV19 and TRBJ1-2; a weak D match, TRBD1 (6 bases). Germline CDR1 and CDR2: LNHDA and SQIVND (reference sequence). This CDR3 comprises 15 residues. The V and J ends lost 6 bases and 0 bases respectively, with 14 bases between them. CDR3 residues: CASRKTGLANYGYTF. The CDR3 coding sequence is TGTGCCAGTAGAAAGACAGGCCTAGCTAACTATGGCTACACCTTC.

The chain recombines TRBV27 with TRBJ1-4; D call uncertain. Trimming took 0 bases from V and 8 from J, leaving 19 bases between them. Germline CDR1 is MNHEY and CDR2 is SMNVEV (reference sequence). This CDR3 has 17 amino acids. The CDR3 DNA is TGTGCCAGCAGTTTATCGGCTGGCTCCCCAAACGGGGAAAAACTGTTTTTT. As protein: CASSLSAGSPNGEKLFF.

The chain recombines TRBV30 with TRBJ2-3; D not certain. The ends were cut back, 2 bases at V and 5 bases at J, with 14 bases in the middle. Germline CDR1 GTSNPN, CDR2 SVGIG (reference sequence). This CDR3 comprises 14 residues. The chain's CDR3 is CAWSSGPYRDTQYF. DNA of the CDR3: TGTGCCTGGAGTTCCGGGCCCTACAGAGATACGCAGTATTTT.

V usage is TRBV6-2 or TRBV6-3 and J usage is TRBJ2-1; D remains ambiguous. CDR1 is MNHEY, CDR2 SVGEGT, per germline. V lost 0 bases to trimming and J lost 0 bases, with 15 bases between them. The CDR3 sequence is 18 residues long. The CDR3 region is CASSYSILGMSSYNEQFF. In DNA, the CDR3 is TGTGCCAGCAGTTACTCGATTTTGGGCATGAGCTCCTACAATGAGCAGTTCTTC.

The J gene is TRBJ1-1, the V gene TRBV25-1; D ambiguous. Germline V CDR1 and CDR2: MGHDK, SYGVNS. The CDR3 has 15 residues. V lost 2 bases, J lost 1 base, and 11 bases lay in between. CDR3 DNA: TGTGCCAGCAGTGAACTGGGAACGGAGAACACTGAAGCTTTCTTT. The encoded protein is CASSELGTENTEAFF.

The chain recombines TRBV29-1 with TRBJ2-7; 9 nucleotides match TRBD1. The CDR3 contains 13 residues. With 7 bases clipped from V and 6 bases from J, the junction kept 10 bases outside the gene matches. CDR1 is SQVTM and CDR2 is ANQGSEA in the germline V gene. The CDR3 spells CSARDRGFGEQYF. The DNA for the CDR3 is TGCAGCGCCAGAGACAGGGGGTTTGGCGAGCAGTACTTC.

This chain connects TRBV27 to TRBJ2-2; TRBD1 is a possible D gene (5 bases). The CDR3 runs to 14 residues. CDR1 and CDR2 (germline): MNHEY, SMNVEV (reference sequence). The V gene lost 6 bases and the J gene lost 1 base, with 9 bases spanning the gap. The CDR3 DNA is TGTGCCAGCAGGTCAGGGCGGAACACCGGGGAGCTGTTTTTT. Its protein product is CASRSGRNTGELFF.

V is TRBV19 and J is TRBJ2-3; D is undetermined. V lost 5 bases and J lost 6, with 12 bases in between. The V gene's germline CDR1 is LNHDA and CDR2 SQIVND (reference sequence). This CDR3 region has 13 residues. CDR3 protein: CASSFEQRDTQYF. In nucleotides, the CDR3 is TGTGCCAGTAGTTTTGAACAAAGGGATACGCAGTATTTT.

The chain has TRBV3-1 (or the pseudogene TRBV3-2) and TRBJ2-7, with D possibly being TRBD2 (7 bases). The V gene lost 5 bases and the J gene lost 4 bases, with 15 bases spanning the gap. This CDR3 comprises 14 residues. Per the germline V gene, CDR1 is LGHDT and CDR2 is YNNKEL (reference sequence). The DNA of the CDR3 is TGTGCCAGCAGCGGCTGCGGGGGCACATACGAGCAGTACTTC. It is translated as CASSGCGGTYEQYF.

The chain links TRBV12-3 or TRBV12-4 to TRBJ1-2, with D possibly being TRBD1 (6 bases). Deletions cut 3 bases from V and 7 bases from J, with 12 bases between. The CDR3 length is 13 residues. The CDR3 nucleotides are TGTGCCAGCAGTTTTAGGACAGCGGTTGGCTACACCTTC. It codes for CASSFRTAVGYTF.

The V gene is TRBV4-1, the J gene TRBJ2-5, with D uncertain. The CDR3 length is 12 residues. Germline CDR1 MGHRA, CDR2 YSYEKL. V was shortened by 0 bases and J by 5 bases, with 4 bases between the two germline ends. CDR3 nucleotides: TGCGCCAGCAGCCAAGATATGGAGACCCAGTACTTC. It yields the protein CASSQDMETQYF.

The chain is built from TRBV6-5 and TRBJ1-5, with TRBD1 matching 9 bases. CDR1 is MNHEY, CDR2 SVGAGI, per germline. Trimming removed 5 bases from V and 6 bases from J; junction bases left unmatched: 8. The CDR3 spans 15 residues. The CDR3 is CASSPGQGQGQPQHF. The CDR3 nucleotides read TGTGCCAGCAGTCCGGGACAGGGTCAGGGTCAGCCCCAGCATTTT.

The gene calls are TRBV5-1 and TRBJ1-1; no clear D. The CDR3 sequence is 14 residues long. Germline V gives CDR1 SGHRS, CDR2 YFSETQ. Trimming removed 2 bases at V and 4 bases at J, with 12 bases between. CDR3 residues: CASSFLGPVTEAFF. CDR3 DNA: TGCGCCAGCAGCTTTTTAGGCCCAGTCACTGAAGCTTTCTTT.

This clone was seen a few times. CDR3 nucleotide sequence: TGTGCCAGCAGCTCACACGGGACAGGGAGGGGATATAGCAATCAGCCCCAGCATTTT. It yields the protein CASSSHGTGRGYSNQPQHF. This rearrangement joins TRBV5-6 to TRBJ1-5; TRBD1 matches 9 bases. This CDR3 is built from 19 residues. Germline CDR1 reads SGHDT; CDR2 reads YYEEEE. J gave up 0 bases and V 3 bases, and 13 bases lay outside the gene matches.

DNA of the CDR3: TGTGCCAGCAGCCTGTCGACTAGCGCGGGGGAGCAGTACTTC. It is translated as CASSLSTSAGEQYF. This rearrangement joins TRBV7-2 to TRBJ2-7; TRBD2 matches 8 bases. This CDR3 region has 14 residues. Germline CDR1 SGHTA, CDR2 FQGNSA. Trimming removed 5 bases from V and 7 bases from J; junction bases left unmatched: 10.

This clone was counted between two and nine times. The chain is built from TRBV4-1 and TRBJ2-1, with TRBD2 matching 7 bases. Trimming removed 4 bases from V and 0 bases from J; junction bases left unmatched: 9. CDR3 length: 17 amino acids. Germline V gene sequence: CDR1 MGHRA, CDR2 YSYEKL. In DNA form, the CDR3 reads TGCGCCAGCAGCCCCCCTCTGCGGGGGAACTCCTACAATGAGCAGTTCTTC. Translated, it gives CASSPPLRGNSYNEQFF.

This clone was seen ten or more times. The V gene is TRBV16, the J gene TRBJ1-2, with a tentative D call TRBD1 (6 bases). The germline V and J ends were trimmed by 1 base and 6 bases, with 18 bases remaining between them. Germline V gives CDR1 KGHSY, CDR2 FQNENV. The CDR3 loop spans 16 amino acids. CDR3 loop: CASSQYRIQGDHGYTF. DNA of the CDR3: TGTGCCAGCAGCCAATACCGAATACAGGGAGATCATGGCTACACCTTC.

This chain connects TRBV11-2 to TRBJ2-5; unclear D gene. Trimming cost V 0 bases and J 1 base, with 6 bases left between them. CDR1 and CDR2 from the germline V gene are SGHAT and FQNNGV. The CDR3 has 14 residues. The CDR3 spells CASSLEGSQETQYF. As DNA, the CDR3 is TGTGCCAGCAGCTTAGAAGGCAGCCAAGAGACCCAGTACTTC.

This clone was picked up one time. The gene calls are TRBV6-5 and TRBJ2-7; 9 positions agree with TRBD2. Germline V gene sequence: CDR1 MNHEY, CDR2 SVGAGI. The length of the CDR3 is 12 residues. Trimming took 6 bases from V and 6 from J; bases not matched to a gene: 3. The CDR3 DNA reads TGTGCCAGCAGCCCGCGGGAGGGCGAGCAGTACTTC. As protein: CASSPREGEQYF.

The rearrangement uses TRBV11-3 and TRBJ2-5; 8 nucleotides agree with TRBD2. The CDR3 is 17 amino acids. Germline values: CDR1 SGHNT, CDR2 YENEEA. Trimming at V came to 1 base and at J to 1 base, leaving 8 bases not matched to a gene. For the CDR3, the DNA is TGTGCCAGCAGCTTAGGGATTGCGGGGGGTCCCCAAGAGACCCAGTACTTC. Its translation is CASSLGIAGGPQETQYF.

The chain is built from TRBV9 and TRBJ2-3; 12 nucleotides match TRBD2. The CDR3 totals 15 residues. The germline CDR1 and CDR2 sequences are SGDLS and YYNGEE. Trimming at V came to 0 bases and at J to 9 bases, leaving 5 bases not matched to a gene. The DNA of the CDR3 is TGTGCCAGCAGCGTAGAAACTAGCGGGGGGAGGACGCAGTATTTT. As protein: CASSVETSGGRTQYF.

This chain uses TRBV18 with TRBJ2-2; D gene uncertain. The V end was cut by 2 bases, the J end by 3 bases, with 7 bases between. The CDR3 length is 14 residues. The germline V gene encodes CDR1 KGHSH and CDR2 LQKENI. This CDR3 reads CASSPGKHTGELFF. CDR3 DNA: TGTGCCAGCTCACCAGGAAAGCACACCGGGGAGCTGTTTTTT.

J is TRBJ1-1 and V is TRBV12-3 or TRBV12-4; D unclear. The CDR3 contains 13 residues. The V end lost 4 bases, the J end lost 0 bases, and 6 bases lay between the germline ends. The CDR3 region is CASSSALNTEAFF. In DNA form, the CDR3 reads TGTGCCAGCAGTTCGGCCCTGAACACTGAAGCTTTCTTT.

This chain joins TRBV5-1 and TRBJ1-1; TRBD1 aligns across 7 bases. Germline trimming cut 4 bases from V and 6 bases from J; bases unmatched to any gene: 9. CDR1 is SGHRS, CDR2 YFSETQ, per germline. The CDR3 sequence is 14 residues long. CDR3 sequence reads: CASSTHTGVAEAFF. As DNA, the CDR3 is TGCGCCAGCAGCACCCACACAGGGGTAGCTGAAGCTTTCTTT.

The chain couples TRBV5-1 to TRBJ1-1; 8 nucleotides match TRBD1. This CDR3 has 15 residues. With V trimmed by 4 bases and J by 11 bases, 16 bases remained unmatched. Germline V gene lookup returns CDR1 SGHRS and CDR2 YFSETQ. CDR3 nucleotides: TGCGCCAGCAGCCCTCTAAACGCCCAGGGGGCTTTTGCTTTCTTT. Its protein product is CASSPLNAQGAFAFF.

The rearrangement links TRBV30 to TRBJ2-7; D uncertain. V was shortened by 4 bases and J by 2 bases, with 12 bases between the two germline ends. CDR1 and CDR2 (germline): GTSNPN, SVGIG (reference sequence). The CDR3 runs to 13 residues. In DNA form, the CDR3 reads TGTGCCTGGACAGAAGGACGACCCTACGAGCAGTACTTC. Amino acids: CAWTEGRPYEQYF.

As concerns this clone: The sample holds other DNA sequences that translate to the same CDR3. The V call is TRBV5-4, the J call TRBJ2-2; D is ambiguous. The CDR3 is 16 amino acids. V shed 0 bases and J shed 0 bases, with 9 bases lying between them. Germline CDR1 is SGHNT and CDR2 is YYREEE (reference sequence). The chain's CDR3 is CASSLDPGANTGELFF. The CDR3 DNA follows: TGTGCCAGCAGCTTGGACCCAGGAGCGAACACCGGGGAGCTGTTTTTT.

The chain combines TRBV3-1 (or the pseudogene TRBV3-2) with TRBJ1-1, with D unresolved. Trimming stripped 3 bases from V and 1 base from J, with 9 bases between. CDR1 LGHDT and CDR2 YNNKEL come from the germline V gene (reference sequence). The CDR3 runs 14 residues. For the CDR3, the DNA is TGTGCCAGCAGCCAGCAGGTTGGGAACACTGAAGCTTTCTTT. Encoded protein: CASSQQVGNTEAFF.